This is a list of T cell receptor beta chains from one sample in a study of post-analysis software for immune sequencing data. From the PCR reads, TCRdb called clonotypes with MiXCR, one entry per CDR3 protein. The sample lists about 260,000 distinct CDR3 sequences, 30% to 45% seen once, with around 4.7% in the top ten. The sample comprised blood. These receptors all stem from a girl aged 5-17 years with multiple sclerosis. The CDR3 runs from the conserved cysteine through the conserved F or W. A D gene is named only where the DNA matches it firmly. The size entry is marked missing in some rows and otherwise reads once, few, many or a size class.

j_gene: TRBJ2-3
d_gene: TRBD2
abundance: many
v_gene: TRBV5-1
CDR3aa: CASSLEGLRADTQYF
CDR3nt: TGCGCCAGCAGCTTGGAGGGACTAAGGGCAGATACGCAGTATTTT

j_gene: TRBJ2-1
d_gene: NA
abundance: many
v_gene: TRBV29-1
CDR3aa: CSVDKGADEQFF
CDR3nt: TGCAGCGTTGATAAAGGGGCTGATGAGCAGTTCTTC

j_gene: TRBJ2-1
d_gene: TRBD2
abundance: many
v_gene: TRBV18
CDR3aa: CASSPLSSGSNEQFF
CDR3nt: TGTGCCAGCTCACCACTTTCTAGCGGCTCCAATGAGCAGTTCTTC

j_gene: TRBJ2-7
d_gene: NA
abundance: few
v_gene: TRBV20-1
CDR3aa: CSANPPTASYEQYF
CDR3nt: TGCAGTGCTAACCCCCCCACTGCGTCCTACGAGCAGTACTTC

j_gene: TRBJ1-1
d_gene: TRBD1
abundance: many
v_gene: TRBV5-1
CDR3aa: CASSPGTGTNTEAFF
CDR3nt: TGCGCCAGCAGCCCTGGGACAGGGACGAACACTGAAGCTTTCTTT

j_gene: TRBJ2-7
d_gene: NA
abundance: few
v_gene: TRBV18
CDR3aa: CASSEGTASSYEQYF
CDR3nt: TGTGCCAGCTCAGAGGGAACGGCGAGCTCCTACGAGCAGTACTTC

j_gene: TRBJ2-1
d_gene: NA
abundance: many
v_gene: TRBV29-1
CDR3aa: CSAEGDGNEQFF
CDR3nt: TGCAGCGCCGAGGGGGATGGAAATGAGCAGTTCTTC

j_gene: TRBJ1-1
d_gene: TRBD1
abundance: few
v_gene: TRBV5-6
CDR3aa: CADQGGTEAFF
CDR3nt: TGTGCCGACCAGGGGGGAACTGAAGCTTTCTTT

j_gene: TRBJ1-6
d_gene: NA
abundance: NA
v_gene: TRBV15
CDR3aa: CATSSPGSSPLHF
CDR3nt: TGTGCCACCAGCTCCCCGGGATCCTCACCCCTCCACTTT

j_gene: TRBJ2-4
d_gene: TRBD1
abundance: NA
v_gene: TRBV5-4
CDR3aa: CASSLEGQGARSVSLAKNIQYF
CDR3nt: TGTGCCAGCAGCTTGGAGGGACAGGGGGCCAGATCGGTCTCCTTAGCCAAAAACATTCAGTACTTC

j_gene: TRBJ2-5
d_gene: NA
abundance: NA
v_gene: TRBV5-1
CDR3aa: CASRGAGVLETQYF
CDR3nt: TGCGCCAGTAGAGGGGCAGGGGTTCTTGAGACCCAGTACTTC

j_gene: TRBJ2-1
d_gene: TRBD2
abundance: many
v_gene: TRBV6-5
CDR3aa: CASSLAGGRNEQFF
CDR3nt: TGTGCCAGCAGCCTGGCGGGAGGGCGGAATGAGCAGTTCTTC

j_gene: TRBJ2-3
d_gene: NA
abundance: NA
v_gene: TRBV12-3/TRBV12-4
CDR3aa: CASSIGSIGTDTQYF
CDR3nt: TGTGCCAGCAGCATCGGGTCGATCGGCACAGATACGCAGTATTTT

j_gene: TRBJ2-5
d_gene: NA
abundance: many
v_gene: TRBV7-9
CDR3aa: CASSLVADQETQYF
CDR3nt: TGTGCCAGCAGCTTAGTCGCCGACCAAGAGACCCAGTACTTC

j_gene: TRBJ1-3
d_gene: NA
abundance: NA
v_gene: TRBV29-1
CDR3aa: CSVADGDSGNTIYF
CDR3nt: TGCAGCGTCGCGGACGGAGACTCTGGAAACACCATATATTTT

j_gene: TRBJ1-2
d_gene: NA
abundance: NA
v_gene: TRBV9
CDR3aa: CASGSFYGYTF
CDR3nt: TGTGCCAGCGGGAGCTTCTATGGCTACACCTTC

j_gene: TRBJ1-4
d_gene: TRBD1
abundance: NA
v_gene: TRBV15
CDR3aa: CATSRDKGAPGNEKLFF
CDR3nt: TGTGCCACCAGCAGAGATAAGGGGGCGCCTGGTAATGAAAAACTGTTTTTT

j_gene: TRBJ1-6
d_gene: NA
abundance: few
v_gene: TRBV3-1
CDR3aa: CASSQPGPNSPLHF
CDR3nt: TGTGCCAGCAGCCAGCCAGGGCCTAATTCACCCCTCCACTTT

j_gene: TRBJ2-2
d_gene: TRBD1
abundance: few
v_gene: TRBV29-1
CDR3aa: CSVASWQGAPNTGELFF
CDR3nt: TGCAGCGTTGCGTCTTGGCAGGGGGCTCCGAACACCGGGGAGCTGTTTTTT

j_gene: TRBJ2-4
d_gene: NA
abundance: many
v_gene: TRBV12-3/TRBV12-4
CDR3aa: CASSSKTRGESVTKNIQYF
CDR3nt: TGTGCCAGCAGTTCCAAAACCCGGGGCGAATCGGTTACCAAAAACATTCAGTACTTC

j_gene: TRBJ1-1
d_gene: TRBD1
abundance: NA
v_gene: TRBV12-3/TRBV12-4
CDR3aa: CASGGGTVLNTEAFF
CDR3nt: TGTGCCAGCGGGGGAGGGACAGTTTTGAACACTGAAGCTTTCTTT

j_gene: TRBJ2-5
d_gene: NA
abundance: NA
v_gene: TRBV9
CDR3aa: CASSVSPGDKETQYF
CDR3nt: TGTGCCAGCAGCGTATCCCCAGGGGATAAAGAGACCCAGTACTTC

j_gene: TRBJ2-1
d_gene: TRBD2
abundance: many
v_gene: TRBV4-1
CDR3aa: CASSQGGLAVYNEQFF
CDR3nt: TGCGCCAGCAGCCAAGGTGGACTAGCGGTCTACAATGAGCAGTTCTTC

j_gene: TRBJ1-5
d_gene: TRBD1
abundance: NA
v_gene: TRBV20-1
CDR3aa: CSASSQGARQPQHF
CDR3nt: TGCAGTGCTAGTTCCCAGGGGGCAAGGCAGCCCCAGCATTTT

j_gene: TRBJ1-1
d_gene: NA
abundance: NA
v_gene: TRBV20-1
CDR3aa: CSARVPMNTEAFF
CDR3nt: TGCAGTGCTAGAGTACCGATGAACACTGAAGCTTTCTTT

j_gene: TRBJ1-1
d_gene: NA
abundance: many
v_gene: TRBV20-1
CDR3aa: CSARDNDVLQGLNTEAFF
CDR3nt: TGCAGTGCTAGAGATAACGACGTTTTGCAGGGATTGAACACTGAAGCTTTCTTT

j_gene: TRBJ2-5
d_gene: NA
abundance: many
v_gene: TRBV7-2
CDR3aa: CASSPGRKIRETQYF
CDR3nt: TGTGCCAGCAGCCCCGGGCGGAAGATTCGGGAGACCCAGTACTTC

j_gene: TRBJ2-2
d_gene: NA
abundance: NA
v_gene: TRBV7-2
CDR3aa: CTSSLVRTNTGELFF
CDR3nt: TGTACCAGCAGCTTAGTGCGGACCAACACCGGGGAGCTGTTTTTT

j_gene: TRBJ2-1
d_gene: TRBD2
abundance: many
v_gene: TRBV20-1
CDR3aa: CSARGLAGSYEQFF
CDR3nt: TGCAGTGCTAGAGGACTAGCGGGAAGTTATGAGCAGTTCTTC

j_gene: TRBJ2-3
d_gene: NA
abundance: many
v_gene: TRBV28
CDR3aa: CASSGGGDTQYF
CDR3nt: TGTGCCAGCAGTGGGGGTGGAGATACGCAGTATTTT

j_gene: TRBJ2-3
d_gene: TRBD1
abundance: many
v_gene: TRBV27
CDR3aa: CASGIGTGEKYF
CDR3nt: TGTGCCAGCGGAATAGGGACAGGGGAAAAGTATTTT

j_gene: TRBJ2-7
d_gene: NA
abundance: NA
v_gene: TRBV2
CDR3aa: CASGRDGISEQYF
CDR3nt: TGTGCCAGCGGTCGGGACGGGATTTCCGAGCAGTACTTC

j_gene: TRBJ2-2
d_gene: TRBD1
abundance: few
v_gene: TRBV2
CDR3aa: CAGMTGTGELFF
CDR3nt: TGTGCCGGAATGACAGGGACCGGGGAGCTGTTTTTT

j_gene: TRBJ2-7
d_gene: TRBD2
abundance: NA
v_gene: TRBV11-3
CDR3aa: CASSLGLAGDDEQYF
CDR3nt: TGTGCCAGCAGCTTAGGACTAGCGGGAGACGATGAGCAGTACTTC

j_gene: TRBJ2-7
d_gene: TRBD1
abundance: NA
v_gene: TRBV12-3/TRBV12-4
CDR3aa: CASRIGTGSLEQYF
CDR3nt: TGTGCCAGCAGAATCGGGACAGGATCCCTCGAGCAGTACTTC

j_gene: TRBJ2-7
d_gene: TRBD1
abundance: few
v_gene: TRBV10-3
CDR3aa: CAIKGGQGYEQYF
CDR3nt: TGTGCCATCAAGGGGGGACAGGGCTACGAGCAGTACTTC

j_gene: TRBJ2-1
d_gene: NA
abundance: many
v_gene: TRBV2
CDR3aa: CADRGAYNEQFF
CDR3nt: TGTGCCGACCGGGGGGCTTACAATGAGCAGTTCTTC

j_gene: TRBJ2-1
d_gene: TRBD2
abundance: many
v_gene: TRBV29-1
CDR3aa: CSVEGGLAGTYNEQFF
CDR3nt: TGCAGCGTTGAAGGGGGACTAGCGGGAACCTACAATGAGCAGTTCTTC

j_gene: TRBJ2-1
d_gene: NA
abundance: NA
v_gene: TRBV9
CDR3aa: CANSPHGGPENEQFF
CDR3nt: TGTGCCAACAGCCCGCATGGAGGCCCTGAGAATGAGCAGTTCTTC

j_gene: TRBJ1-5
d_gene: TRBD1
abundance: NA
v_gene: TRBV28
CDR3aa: CASHDRVTNQPQHF
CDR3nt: TGTGCCAGCCATGACAGGGTAACAAATCAGCCCCAGCATTTT

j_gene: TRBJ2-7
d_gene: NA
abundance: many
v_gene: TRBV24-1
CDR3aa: CATSAPGRLDEQYF
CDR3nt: TGTGCCACCAGTGCACCGGGACGCTTAGACGAGCAGTACTTC

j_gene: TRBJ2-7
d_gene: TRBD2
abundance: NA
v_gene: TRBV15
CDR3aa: CATSRPSGGEQYF
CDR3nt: TGTGCCACCAGCAGACCTAGCGGTGGCGAGCAGTACTTC